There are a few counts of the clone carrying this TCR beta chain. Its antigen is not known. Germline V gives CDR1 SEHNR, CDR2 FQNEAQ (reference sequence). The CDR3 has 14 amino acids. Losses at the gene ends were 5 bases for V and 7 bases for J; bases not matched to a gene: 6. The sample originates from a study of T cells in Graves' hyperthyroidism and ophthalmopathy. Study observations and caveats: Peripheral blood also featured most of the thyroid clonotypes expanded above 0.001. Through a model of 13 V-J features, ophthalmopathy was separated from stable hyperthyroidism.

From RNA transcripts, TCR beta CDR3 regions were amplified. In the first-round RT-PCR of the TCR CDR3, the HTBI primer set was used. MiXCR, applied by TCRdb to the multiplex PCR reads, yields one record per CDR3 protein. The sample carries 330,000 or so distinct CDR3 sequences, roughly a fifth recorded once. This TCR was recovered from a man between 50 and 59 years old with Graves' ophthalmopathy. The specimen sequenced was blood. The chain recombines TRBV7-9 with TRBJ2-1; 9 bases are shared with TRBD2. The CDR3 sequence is CASSEASGKNEQFF. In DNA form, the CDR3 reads TGTGCCAGCAGCGAAGCTAGCGGGAAAAATGAGCAGTTCTTC.